The source of this T cell receptor beta chain is a study of T cell clones after liver transplantation. A remark on this clone: Other DNA sequences in this specimen translate into the identical CDR3.

Method: immunoSEQ multiplex PCR; TCRdb's copy keeps in-frame clones and lacks some. The sample lists some 59,000 clones; roughly 70% were seen once. Germline V CDR1 and CDR2: MNHEY, SVGAGI. The CDR3 has 13 amino acids. V lost 0 bases and J lost 5, with 7 bases in between. This chain joins TRBV6-5 and TRBJ1-1; no clear D. The material was CD4+ T cells from blood, obtained at the 22-month timepoint. The sequence was obtained from a human patient who received a liver transplant. The graft donor may have given rise to some T cells. The CDR3 spells CASSYSGGTEAFF. The CDR3 DNA reads as TGTGCCAGCAGTTACTCGGGCGGGACTGAAGCTTTCTTT.